The 21 T cell receptor beta chains listed next were all sequenced from one sample in a study of blood T cell repertoires in COVID-19 (dated by TCRdb to the early 2020s). The library came from the immunoSEQ multiplex PCR assay. TCRdb re-hosts the immuneACCESS table, in-frame sequences only. Its copies lack some clones; in the studies checked, an unresolved V gene accounts for under half of them, and the cause for the rest is not known. This sample comprises about 300,000 clones, over 80% of them detected only once. The top ten clones comprise 5.5% to 8% of the sample. Sequenced: peripheral blood. All receptors derive from a woman aged 50 to 60 with COVID-19, enrolled during active disease.

For the CDR3, the DNA is TGTGCCAGCCGGGAGGCTTCAGCCAAAAACATTCAGTACTTC. Its translation: CASREASAKNIQYF. This chain uses TRBV2 with TRBJ2-4, with 7 bases that match TRBD2. V was pared by 8 bases and J by 0 bases, with 4 bases of the junction left unmatched. Germline V gives CDR1 SNHLY, CDR2 FYNNEI. The CDR3 is 14 amino acids. Drawing the rest from reference TRBV2 and TRBJ2-4, the complete variable domain is EPEVTQTPSHQVTQMGQEVILRCVPISNHLYFYWYRQILGQKVEFLVSFYNNEISEKSEIFDDQFSVERPDGSNFTLKIRSTKLEDSAMYFCASREASAKNIQYFGAGTRLSVL.

This clone was found a few times. This rearrangement joins TRBV19 to TRBJ1-1; the D gene is possibly TRBD1 (6 bases). The CDR3 contains 14 residues. Germline-derived CDR1 and CDR2 are LNHDA and SQIVND (reference sequence). Trimming took off 4 bases at V and 1 base at J, with 10 bases between the two ends. CDR3 nucleotide sequence: TGTGCCAGTAGTACTCAGGGGACGAACACTGAAGCTTTCTTT. It is translated as CASSTQGTNTEAFF.

The rearrangement joins TRBV7-6 to TRBJ2-7, with D tentatively TRBD2 (6 bases). V was clipped by 5 bases and J by 1 base, with 24 bases between them. The CDR3 covers 18 residues. Germline V CDR1 and CDR2: SGHVS, FNYEAQ. DNA for the CDR3: TGTGCCAGCAGCCCCCAGACTAGATCCTCACTTAGTTCCTACGAGCAGTACTTC. As protein: CASSPQTRSSLSSYEQYF.

This chain uses TRBV27 with TRBJ2-1; 10 bases fit TRBD2. The V and J ends lost 5 bases and 15 bases, in that order; junction bases with no gene match: 7. Germline V gene lookup returns CDR1 MNHEY and CDR2 SMNVEV (reference sequence). This CDR3 has 12 amino acids. CDR3 DNA sequence: TGTGCCAGCAGTCTCCTAGCGGGAGATCGGTTCTTC. Amino acid sequence: CASSLLAGDRFF.

This chain joins TRBV5-1 and TRBJ2-6; 7 positions agree with TRBD1. Germline CDR1 SGHRS, CDR2 YFSETQ. The CDR3 is 16 amino acids. Trimming cost V 1 base and J 1 base; bases outside gene matches: 2. Written as DNA, the CDR3 is TGCGCCAGCAGCTTGTCACAGGGGTCTGGGGCCAACGTCCTGACTTTC. It translates to CASSLSQGSGANVLTF.

This clone came up once. The chain uses TRBV7-6 and TRBJ2-2; a possible D gene is TRBD2 (5 bases). The CDR3 has 14 residues. Germline V gene sequence: CDR1 SGHVS, CDR2 FNYEAQ. Trimming shortened V by 5 bases and J by 4 bases, and 11 bases separated the two germline ends. The CDR3 coding sequence is TGTGCCAGCAGCGCGCTAGCTCCCACCGGGGAGCTGTTTTTT. Translated, it gives CASSALAPTGELFF. The full variable domain, its missing parts supplied by reference TRBV7-6 and TRBJ2-2, is GAGVSQSPRYKVTKRGQDVALRCDPISGHVSLYWYRQALGQGPEFLTYFNYEAQQDKSGLPNDRFSAERPEGSISTLTIQRTEQRDSAMYRCASSALAPTGELFFGEGSRLTVL.

This clone occurred a few times. V and J are TRBV19 and TRBJ2-3; 9 nucleotides align to TRBD2. Germline CDR1 LNHDA, CDR2 SQIVND (reference sequence). V lost 3 bases to trimming and J lost 2 bases; unmatched junction nucleotides: 6. The CDR3 is made up of 16 amino acids. CDR3 sequence reads: CASSIGREGNTDTQYF. CDR3 in DNA: TGTGCCAGTAGTATCGGGCGGGAGGGGAACACAGATACGCAGTATTTT.

The chain couples TRBV18 to TRBJ1-1; D is ambiguous. Trimming removed 3 bases at V and 3 bases at J, with 20 bases between. The CDR3 has 17 amino acids. Germline lookup yields CDR1 KGHSH and CDR2 LQKENI. CDR3 residues: CASSPTRVQSGDTEAFF. The CDR3 DNA reads TGTGCCAGCTCACCCACGAGGGTTCAGAGCGGGGACACTGAAGCTTTCTTT.

The chain is built from TRBV6-5 and TRBJ2-5, with 9 nucleotides matching TRBD1. J lost 4 bases, V lost 5 bases, and 8 bases had no gene match. Germline lookup yields CDR1 MNHEY and CDR2 SVGAGI. The CDR3 contains 15 residues. CDR3 amino acids: CASSSLQGAAETQYF. Here the CDR3 DNA reads TGTGCCAGCAGTAGTTTACAGGGGGCGGCAGAGACCCAGTACTTC.

The chain has TRBV6-5 and TRBJ2-7; 10 bases map to TRBD2. V shed 5 bases, J shed 3 bases, and the junction held 7 bases outside the gene matches. Germline CDR1 MNHEY, CDR2 SVGAGI. The CDR3 is 15 residues long. The CDR3 sequence: CASSSGLAGDYEQYF. For the CDR3, the DNA is TGTGCCAGCAGTAGTGGCCTAGCGGGGGACTACGAGCAGTACTTC.

The chain uses TRBV7-3 and TRBJ1-2, with 9 bases fitting TRBD1. This CDR3 is 14 amino acids long. CDR1 is SGHTA and CDR2 is FQGTGA in the germline V gene. V trimming: 3 bases; J trimming: 2 bases; junction bases outside the gene matches: 1. The CDR3 region is CASSLGTGNYGYTF. Here the CDR3 DNA reads TGTGCCAGCAGCTTGGGGACAGGGAACTATGGCTACACCTTC.

The chain uses TRBV30 and TRBJ1-2; tentative D call: TRBD1 (6 bases). CDR3 size: 13 residues. Between the trimmed V and J ends, which lost 2 bases and 8 bases, there was a span of 15 bases. Germline loops: CDR1 GTSNPN, CDR2 SVGIG (reference sequence). Here the CDR3 DNA reads TGTGCCTGGAGTAGAGGGGGGGCAAAGGGCTACACCTTC. This translates into CAWSRGGAKGYTF.

In regard to this clone: Other DNA sequences in the same sample also yield this CDR3. The J gene is TRBJ1-2, the V gene TRBV6-6; possible D gene TRBD1, 6 bases. The germline V and J ends were trimmed by 0 bases and 2 bases, with 7 bases remaining between them. The CDR3 is made up of 14 amino acids. Germline V lookup: CDR1 MNHNY, CDR2 SVGAGI (reference sequence). The CDR3, as DNA: TGTGCCAGCAGTTACTCGACAGGAAACTATGGCTACACCTTC. Amino acids: CASSYSTGNYGYTF.

J is TRBJ2-7 and V is TRBV9; 9 bases fit TRBD2. The germline gives CDR1 SGDLS, CDR2 YYNGEE. Trimming removed 2 bases from V and 2 bases from J; junction bases left unmatched: 5. The CDR3 spans 15 residues. CDR3 coding DNA: TGTGCCAGCAGCGTCAACGGCGGGAGGGCCTACGAGCAGTACTTC. Its translation: CASSVNGGRAYEQYF.

The chain has TRBV18 and TRBJ1-1; D perhaps matches TRBD1 (5 bases). The CDR3 is 14 residues long. Germline loops: CDR1 KGHSH, CDR2 LQKENI. Trimming left V 3 bases short and J 3 bases short, with 11 bases between. CDR3 coding DNA: TGTGCCAGCTCACCCCTGACGGGGGACACTGAAGCTTTCTTT. Protein: CASSPLTGDTEAFF.

The CDR3 protein is CASTRGAGTDTQYF. The CDR3 DNA is TGCGCCAGCACCCGGGGAGCGGGCACAGATACGCAGTATTTT. V is TRBV5-1 and J is TRBJ2-3; D may be TRBD2 (5 bases). Trimming took off 6 bases at V and 1 base at J, with 12 bases between the two ends. The CDR3 loop spans 14 amino acids. Germline V gene sequence: CDR1 SGHRS, CDR2 YFSETQ. Based on the CDR3 plus reference TRBV5-1 and TRBJ2-3, the full variable domain is KAGVTQTPRYLIKTRGQQVTLSCSPISGHRSVSWYQQTPGQGLQFLFEYFSETQRNKGNFPGRFSGRQFSNSRSEMNVSTLELGDSALYLCASTRGAGTDTQYFGPGTRLTVL.

The chain recombines TRBV9 with TRBJ1-5, with D possibly matching TRBD1 (6 bases). The V and J ends lost 0 bases and 6 bases respectively, with 7 bases between them. The germline V gene has CDR1 SGDLS and CDR2 YYNGEE. CDR3 length: 13 amino acids. CDR3 coding DNA: TGTGCCAGCAGCGTAGGGGGGCGTCAGCCCCAGCATTTT. It yields the protein CASSVGGRQPQHF.

This clone was picked up one time. The J gene is TRBJ1-1, the V gene TRBV29-1; TRBD1 agrees at 8 bases. Germline V gives CDR1 SQVTM, CDR2 ANQGSEA. V gave up 7 bases and J gave up 5 bases; unmatched junction bases: 9. This CDR3 has 13 amino acids. CDR3 sequence reads: CSAQGAAETEAFF. The CDR3 coding sequence is TGCAGCGCCCAGGGGGCGGCGGAGACTGAAGCTTTCTTT.

DNA of the CDR3: TGTGCCAGCAGTTACAGGAGCTACTATGGCTACACCTTC. Translation: CASSYRSYYGYTF. The chain employs TRBV12-3 or TRBV12-4 and TRBJ1-2, with a weak D call TRBD1 (5 bases). The CDR3 length is 13 residues. V lost 4 bases and J lost 3, with 9 bases in between.

The V and J genes are TRBV7-3 and TRBJ2-3; TRBD2 might be the D (7 bases). Germline-derived CDR1 and CDR2 are SGHTA and FQGTGA. CDR3 length: 14 amino acids. The V end lost 3 bases, the J end lost 4 bases, and 11 bases lay between the germline ends. CDR3 region: CASSFGGQADTQYF. DNA for the CDR3: TGTGCCAGCAGCTTCGGGGGGCAGGCAGATACGCAGTATTTT.

CDR3 region: CASSLGVGGGTEAFF. The CDR3 bases are TGTGCCAGCAGCCTGGGCGTTGGGGGCGGGACTGAAGCTTTCTTT. V gene TRBV5-5 combines with J gene TRBJ1-1, with D perhaps TRBD1 (6 bases). Trimming pared 4 bases from V and 5 bases from J, leaving 18 bases between. This CDR3 comprises 15 residues. Germline V gives CDR1 SGHKS, CDR2 YYEKEE (reference sequence).